One sample yielded the 24 T cell receptor beta chains listed below, sequenced in a study of T cell changes during pregnancy in multiple sclerosis. Only in-frame clones appear in the TCRdb table, and some are missing; sequencing was by immunoSEQ multiplex PCR. The top ten clones hold roughly 17% of a sample with roughly 26,000 clones, 89% of them seen once. The source was CD8+ T cells from peripheral blood mononuclear cells, collected in the second trimester of pregnancy. Receptor source: a female donor with multiple sclerosis, enrolled in a pregnancy study.

A note on this clone: The DNA is left out, because the CDR3 cannot be placed on it with certainty; the CDR3 is given as TCRdb lists it. The rearrangement links TRBV2 to TRBJ2-7; whether TRBD1, the table's D call, matches the DNA was not checked. The CDR3 has 22 amino acids, counting both end residues. From germline, CDR1 is SNHLY and CDR2 FYNNEI. CDR3 residues: CASSYSGTALRAVLRAWAEQYF.

This clone was found once. V usage is TRBV7-8 and J usage is TRBJ2-1; tentative D call: TRBD2 (5 bases). Germline CDR1 and CDR2: SGHVS and FQNEAQ. V was cut by 3 bases and J by 0 bases, with 12 bases left in between. The CDR3 covers 16 residues. The CDR3, as DNA: TGTGCCAGCAGCTTTCTAAGCGGAAGCTCCTACAATGAGCAGTTCTTC. The encoded protein is CASSFLSGSSYNEQFF. Combining the CDR3 with reference TRBV7-8 and TRBJ2-1 gives the whole variable domain GAGVSQSPRYKVAKRGQDVALRCDPISGHVSLFWYQQALGQGPEFLTYFQNEAQLDKSGLPSDRFFAERPEGSVSTLKIQRTQQEDSAVYLCASSFLSGSSYNEQFFGPGTRLTVL.

Regarding this clone: Other DNA sequences in this specimen translate into the identical CDR3. This rearrangement joins TRBV27 to TRBJ2-1; D perhaps matches TRBD2 (5 bases). With 5 bases removed from V and 4 bases from J, the gap between germline ends came to 15 bases. The length of the CDR3 is 15 residues. In germline, CDR1 is MNHEY, CDR2 SMNVEV (reference sequence). CDR3 amino acids: CASSRGTGFYNEQFF. The CDR3 region has the DNA TGTGCCAGCAGTCGTGGTACGGGGTTTTACAATGAGCAGTTCTTC.

This clone showed up just a few times. CDR3 amino acids: CASSLEQTYNEQFF. CDR3 bases: TGTGCCAGCAGCTTAGAACAGACATACAATGAGCAGTTCTTC. V usage is TRBV7-9 and J usage is TRBJ2-1; no firm D call. The CDR3 has 14 amino acids. Germline V gene lookup returns CDR1 SEHNR and CDR2 FQNEAQ (reference sequence). The V gene lost 1 base and the J gene lost 4 bases, with 8 bases spanning the gap. The full variable domain, rest sourced from reference TRBV7-9 and TRBJ2-1, is DTGVSQNPRHKITKRGQNVTFRCDPISEHNRLYWYRQTLGQGPEFLTYFQNEAQLEKSRLLSDRFSAERPKGSFSTLEIQRTEQGDSAMYLCASSLEQTYNEQFFGPGTRLTVL.

The rearrangement links TRBV6-5 to TRBJ2-7; 10 bases are a match to TRBD1. The CDR3 runs to 14 residues. Germline CDR1 is MNHEY and CDR2 is SVGAGI. Unmatched junction bases numbered 0, after V lost 2 bases and J lost 2 bases. CDR3 in amino acids: CASSYGTGAYEQYF. CDR3 sequence (DNA): TGTGCCAGCAGTTACGGGACAGGGGCCTACGAGCAGTACTTC.

This chain uses TRBV6-6 with TRBJ2-1, with 8 positions matching TRBD2. V dropped 0 bases and J dropped 8; count of bases not matched to a gene: 9. In germline, CDR1 is MNHNY, CDR2 SVGAGI (reference sequence). The CDR3 consists of 16 residues. For the CDR3, the DNA is TGTGCCAGCAGTTACTCGAAAACTAGCGGTAGGGATGAGCAGTTCTTC. This encodes CASSYSKTSGRDEQFF.

This rearrangement joins TRBV19 to TRBJ2-7, with TRBD1 as a possible D gene (6 bases). The germline V gene encodes CDR1 LNHDA and CDR2 SQIVND (reference sequence). The V end was cut by 5 bases, the J end by 6 bases, with 11 bases between. CDR3 length: 12 amino acids. The CDR3 region has the DNA TGTGCCAGTAGTCCAGGGGTCAGCGAGCAGTACTTC. Protein product: CASSPGVSEQYF. The variable domain in full, completed from reference TRBV19 and TRBJ2-7, reads DGGITQSPKYLFRKEGQNVTLSCEQNLNHDAMYWYRQDPGQGLRLIYYSQIVNDFQKGDIAEGYSVSREKKESFPLTVTSAQKNPTAFYLCASSPGVSEQYFGPGTRLTVT.

The V and J genes are TRBV4-1 and TRBJ1-1, with 7 bases lining up with TRBD1. Germline lookup yields CDR1 MGHRA and CDR2 YSYEKL. Trimming removed 4 bases from V and 0 bases from J; junction bases left unmatched: 5. The CDR3 is made up of 15 amino acids. The CDR3 nucleotides read TGCGCCAGCAGCCTTACCAGGGGGTTGAACACTGAAGCTTTCTTT. It yields the protein CASSLTRGLNTEAFF.

The V gene is TRBV7-9, the J gene TRBJ1-4; D is unclear. CDR3 length: 15 residues. Trimming took 5 bases from V and 4 from J, leaving 14 bases between them. Germline values: CDR1 SEHNR, CDR2 FQNEAQ (reference sequence). CDR3 sequence: CASSPTRGLNEKLFF. CDR3 sequence (DNA): TGTGCCAGCAGCCCCACCCGAGGGCTTAATGAAAAACTGTTTTTT.

The genes are TRBV29-1 and TRBJ1-2; D not resolved. Germline V gives CDR1 SQVTM, CDR2 ANQGSEA. V was clipped by 1 base and J by 6 bases, with 6 bases between them. This CDR3 is 11 amino acids long. The DNA for the CDR3 is TGCAGCGTTGAAGTGAGGGATGGCTACACCTTC. Residues: CSVEVRDGYTF. Supplemented by reference TRBV29-1 and TRBJ1-2, the full variable domain reads SAVISQKPSRDICQRGTSLTIQCQVDSQVTMMFWYRQQPGQSLTLIATANQGSEATYESGFVIDKFPISRPNLTFSTLTVSNMSPEDSSIYLCSVEVRDGYTFGSGTRLTVV.

The CDR3 DNA follows: TGTGCCACCAGCAGAGGCAACAGGGGAGATACGCAGTATTTT. This codes for CATSRGNRGDTQYF. This chain uses TRBV15 with TRBJ2-3; the match to TRBD1 covers 7 bases. This CDR3 contains 14 residues. V dropped 1 base and J dropped 5; count of bases not matched to a gene: 3. CDR1 LNHNV and CDR2 YYDKDF come from the germline V gene (reference sequence).

This chain uses TRBV4-1 with TRBJ2-5; possibly TRBD1 for D (5 bases). The germline V gene has CDR1 MGHRA and CDR2 YSYEKL. V lost 1 base to trimming and J lost 2 bases, with 11 bases between them. The CDR3 loop spans 15 amino acids. The CDR3 region is CASSQVRVRQETQYF. CDR3 nucleotides: TGCGCCAGCAGCCAAGTCAGGGTCCGTCAAGAGACCCAGTACTTC.

The chain uses TRBV28 and TRBJ2-7; 10 bases fit TRBD2. The V gene's germline CDR1 is MDHEN and CDR2 SYDVKM. The CDR3 has 17 amino acids. V lost 6 bases and J lost 5; bases outside the gene matches: 16. Here the CDR3 reads CASRLSSGSVWSNEQYF. CDR3 nucleotide sequence: TGTGCCAGCAGGTTGTCTAGCGGGAGTGTTTGGTCGAACGAGCAGTACTTC.

This clone has a handful of counts. V usage is TRBV27 and J usage is TRBJ2-1; D may be TRBD1 (5 bases). CDR1 MNHEY and CDR2 SMNVEV come from the germline V gene (reference sequence). The CDR3 has 14 amino acids. V was cut by 2 bases and J by 0 bases, with 5 bases left in between. CDR3 bases: TGTGCCAGCAGTTTAGACAGCTCCTACAATGAGCAGTTCTTC. As protein: CASSLDSSYNEQFF.

This chain uses TRBV5-7 with TRBJ2-7, with 7 bases identical to TRBD1. TRBV5-7 is marked as an open reading frame, function uncertain. This CDR3 has 14 residues. V gave up 4 bases and J gave up 1 base; unmatched junction bases: 5. The CDR3 region has the DNA TGTGCCAGCAGCAGTCCGGACAGGTCCTACGAGCAGTACTTC. Translation gives CASSSPDRSYEQYF.

The chain couples TRBV28 to TRBJ2-3, with D maybe TRBD2 (6 bases). With 2 bases removed from V and 5 bases from J, the gap between germline ends came to 14 bases. The CDR3 is made up of 15 amino acids. Germline V gene lookup returns CDR1 MDHEN and CDR2 SYDVKM. CDR3 DNA: TGTGCCAGCAGTTTAAGGAGGAGGGCCGTAGATACGCAGTATTTT. This encodes CASSLRRRAVDTQYF.

V and J are TRBV9 and TRBJ2-7, with D perhaps matching TRBD1 (7 bases). The germline gives CDR1 SGDLS, CDR2 YYNGEE. The CDR3 is 15 residues long. V lost 4 bases to trimming and J lost 2 bases, with 16 bases between them. CDR3 DNA sequence: TGTGCCAGCAGCAATGACAGGGAGGCCACCTACGAGCAGTACTTC. It encodes CASSNDREATYEQYF.

This chain connects TRBV19 to TRBJ1-5; possibly TRBD1 for D (6 bases). Germline CDR1 LNHDA, CDR2 SQIVND (reference sequence). This CDR3 comprises 16 residues. The V end was cut by 6 bases, the J end by 0 bases, with 15 bases between. CDR3 DNA: TGTGCCAGTAGGGTCGAGGGGGTCTATAGCAATCAGCCCCAGCATTTT. This sequence encodes CASRVEGVYSNQPQHF.

The rearrangement uses TRBV15 and TRBJ1-2; 7 bases line up with TRBD1. CDR3 length equals 15 residues. Germline CDR1 and CDR2: LNHNV and YYDKDF (reference sequence). Trimming removed 2 bases from V and 2 bases from J; junction bases left unmatched: 5. CDR3 sequence: CATSRNRGLNYGYTF. The CDR3 region has the DNA TGTGCCACCAGCAGAAACAGGGGTTTAAACTATGGCTACACCTTC.

The V gene is TRBV11-3, the J gene TRBJ2-7, with D maybe TRBD1 (6 bases). From germline, CDR1 is SGHNT and CDR2 YENEEA. The CDR3 extends over 13 amino acids. V lost 3 bases and J lost 5, with 11 bases in between. The DNA of the CDR3 is TGTGCCAGCAGCTTCACAGGGTCAGACGAGCAGTACTTC. Amino acid sequence: CASSFTGSDEQYF.

This chain joins TRBV27 and TRBJ2-1, with 11 nucleotides matching TRBD2. Per germline, CDR1 MNHEY and CDR2 SMNVEV (reference sequence). CDR3 length equals 15 residues. Losses at the gene ends were 7 bases for V and 7 bases for J; bases not matched to a gene: 9. This CDR3 is CASTLLAGAHNEQFF. DNA of the CDR3: TGTGCCAGCACCCTACTAGCGGGAGCGCATAATGAGCAGTTCTTC.

This clone has just one count. This rearrangement joins TRBV7-9 to TRBJ1-5; the D gene is possibly TRBD1 (5 bases). CDR1 is SEHNR and CDR2 is FQNEAQ in the germline V gene (reference sequence). V was shortened by 1 base and J by 7 bases, with 14 bases between the two germline ends. This CDR3 is 15 amino acids long. The CDR3 sequence: CASSLEGKQAQPQHF. DNA for the CDR3: TGTGCCAGCAGCTTAGAGGGGAAACAGGCGCAGCCCCAGCATTTT.

The chain employs TRBV28 and TRBJ1-3, with unresolved D. V dropped 3 bases and J dropped 6 bases, with 12 bases sitting between them. This CDR3 comprises 14 residues. Germline V lookup: CDR1 MDHEN, CDR2 SYDVKM. This chain's CDR3 is CASSFRRSPNTIYF. The CDR3 nucleotides are TGTGCCAGCAGTTTCAGGAGGAGTCCAAACACCATATATTTT.

This clone was seen a handful of times. The V gene is TRBV27, the J gene TRBJ1-5, with 7 bases identical to TRBD1. This CDR3 has 14 residues. Trimming removed 5 bases from V and 3 bases from J; junction bases left unmatched: 4. Per the germline V gene, CDR1 is MNHEY and CDR2 is SMNVEV (reference sequence). The CDR3 is CASSMTGINQPQHF. For the CDR3, the DNA is TGTGCCAGCAGTATGACAGGGATCAATCAGCCCCAGCATTTT.